These T cell receptor beta chains were read from a single sample in a study of shared clonotypes between healthy human individuals. Measured with immunoSEQ multiplex PCR; TCRdb has only the in-frame clones, and not every one. Here the sample spans about 2 million clones, approximately 94% being singletons. The sample comprised naive CD8+ T cells sorted from blood. All receptors derive from a man younger than 35 in good health. Both conserved end residues are part of each CDR3. The D gene is left open where the match is weak. Size tells how often a clone was seen (once, few, many) or the class of an expanded clone, and some rows leave it out.

TGTGCCAGCAGATCAGGCTCCGGGCCCCACAATTTT CASRSGSGPHNF . . TRBJ1-3 TRBV6-5
TGTGCCAGCAGTTTAATCGAGACCCAGTACTTC CASSLIETQYF . . TRBJ2-5 TRBV27
TGTGCCAGCAGCCCACCGTTAGGGGAGAGAGAGACCCAGTACTTC CASSPPLGERETQYF . . TRBJ2-5 TRBV7-9
TGTGCCAGCAGTTACTCTGAGCAGTCCCCTGGTGGCTACACCTTC CASSYSEQSPGGYTF . . TRBJ1-2 TRBV6-5
TGTGCCAGCAGCGCGGGGCCAACCTATGGCTACACCTTC CASSAGPTYGYTF . . TRBJ1-2 TRBV6-4
TGTGCCAGCAGCCCCTGGTTTAGCGGAGACTACGAGCAGTACTTC CASSPWFSGDYEQYF . . TRBJ2-7 TRBV9
TGTGCCAGCAGAGATCTAGAGTCATCTGAGACCCAGTACTTC CASRDLESSETQYF . . TRBJ2-5 TRBV2
TGTGCCAGCAGCTACCGGGCCGATGAGCAGTTCTTC CASSYRADEQFF . once TRBJ2-1 TRBV7-9
TGTGCCAGCAGCTCCGGACAGGCTCCGGGGGAGCAGTACTTC CASSSGQAPGEQYF TRBD1 . TRBJ2-7 TRBV5-4
TGTGCCAGCAGTGAAGCCCAGGACGGGACCTACGAGCAGTACTTC CASSEAQDGTYEQYF . . TRBJ2-7 TRBV2
TGTGCCAGTTCGAACCGGGGACAGGCCTACGAGCAGTACTTC CASSNRGQAYEQYF TRBD1 . TRBJ2-7 TRBV19
TGTGCCAGCAGCACCGACAGCTGGGGCTACACCTTC CASSTDSWGYTF . few TRBJ1-2 TRBV7-9
TGTGCCAGCAGTCCCGGGACAGGGATGAACACTGAAGCTTTCTTT CASSPGTGMNTEAFF TRBD1 . TRBJ1-1 TRBV6-1
TGTGCCAGCAGCCTCGACAGGGGAAGAGCTTTCTTT CASSLDRGRAFF TRBD1 . TRBJ1-1 TRBV5-4
TGTGCCAGCAGCAGACCATCGGAGCCCCCGGGAGAGACCCAGTACTTC CASSRPSEPPGETQYF . once TRBJ2-5 TRBV5-4
TGTGCCAGCAGTTACCTCAATAACTATGGCTACACCTTC CASSYLNNYGYTF . . TRBJ1-2 TRBV6-5
TGCGCCAGCAGCAAACAGGGGTCCTCCTCTGGAAACACCATATATTTT CASSKQGSSSGNTIYF TRBD1 once TRBJ1-3 TRBV5-1
TGTGCCTGGAGACTACCGGGACTAGCGGGAGGTTCCTCCTACGAGCAGTACTTC CAWRLPGLAGGSSYEQYF TRBD2 . TRBJ2-7 TRBV30
TGCGCCAGCAGCTCCACAGGGTTCGTGGACGAGCAGTACTTC CASSSTGFVDEQYF . . TRBJ2-7 TRBV5-1
TGTGCCAGCAGCCCGATGGGCGGTCGGGACATTCCCCACTTT CASSPMGGRDIPHF . . TRBJ1-6 TRBV7-8
TGCGCCAGCAGCTTGGCCGCCGCAGGGGTCTTTTCCTACAATGAGCAGTTCTTC CASSLAAAGVFSYNEQFF . . TRBJ2-1 TRBV5-1
TGTGCCTGGAGTGTCACGGGGTCGGGCGAGCAGTACTTC CAWSVTGSGEQYF . . TRBJ2-7 TRBV30
TGTGCCAGCAGCGTAGGGGGCTATGGCTACACCTTC CASSVGGYGYTF . few TRBJ1-2 TRBV9
TGTGCCAGCAGCGTATCTGATGAGCAGTTCTTC CASSVSDEQFF . . TRBJ2-1 TRBV9
TGTGCCAGCAGCGAAGGGCCGGACAGGGTCTACGAGCAGTACTTC CASSEGPDRVYEQYF TRBD1 . TRBJ2-7 TRBV9
TGCGCCAGCAGCCCGGCGACATCTAGCACAGATACGCAGTATTTT CASSPATSSTDTQYF . once TRBJ2-3 TRBV5-1
TGTGCCAGCAGTTTTGGACAGGGGCTCTATGGCTACACCTTC CASSFGQGLYGYTF TRBD1 . TRBJ1-2 TRBV6-5
TGTGCCAGCAGTTACTCAGAAGAATCAGATACGCAGTATTTT CASSYSEESDTQYF . . TRBJ2-3 TRBV6-5
TGTGCCAGCGAAGGGGCCCTAATCCAGGAGACCCAGTACTTC CASEGALIQETQYF . once TRBJ2-5 TRBV2